The rows below give T cell receptor beta chains drawn from one sample of a study of OX40 agonist ivuxolimab in advanced cancers. Clones were sequenced by immunoSEQ multiplex PCR, and TCRdb holds only the in-frame ones, with some missing. The sample holds about 49,000 clones, around four fifths seen once. Here the sequenced sample was CD4+ or CD8+ T cells sorted from blood, taken in a trial of the OX40 agonist ivuxolimab. These receptors were collected from an adult with an advanced solid tumor such as melanoma, head and neck, liver or kidney cancer. Each CDR3 is given with its conserved first and last residue. A D gene is named only where the DNA matches it firmly. The size field is filled for only some rows; it gives once, few, many or a size class.

V	J	D	size	DNA	CDR3
TRBV5-1	TRBJ2-7	TRBD1	-	TGCGCCAGCAGCGAGCAATCCGGGACAGGGGACGACGAGCAGTACTTC	CASSEQSGTGDDEQYF
TRBV28	TRBJ1-5	TRBD1	-	TGTGCCAGCATCCCCTCCTCCGGGACAGGCTACAATCAGCCCCAGCATTTT	CASIPSSGTGYNQPQHF
TRBV28	TRBJ2-5	-	-	TGTGCCAGCAGTTTATACGCTGGACAGTCCCGGGGATCCCAGTACTTC	CASSLYAGQSRGSQYF
TRBV4-3	TRBJ1-3	-	-	TGCGCCAGCAGCGAAAATCCCCCAGGAGATGGGAGCACCATATATTTT	CASSENPPGDGSTIYF
TRBV10-3	TRBJ1-1	-	-	TGTGCCATCAGTGAACAACGGGAGGCTGAAGCTTTCTTT	CAISEQREAEAFF
TRBV19	TRBJ2-6	-	-	TGTGCCAGTAGTATCCAGGTCTCTGGGGCCAACGTCCTGACTTTC	CASSIQVSGANVLTF
TRBV7-2	TRBJ2-7	-	-	TGTGCCAGCAGCTCGAGGGGTGCCTACGAGCAGTACTTC	CASSSRGAYEQYF
TRBV7-2	TRBJ2-1	-	-	TGTGCCAGCAGCTTCGACCGGCCCAGGAGCTCCTACAATGAGCAGTTCTTC	CASSFDRPRSSYNEQFF
TRBV7-2	TRBJ1-2	TRBD1	-	TGTGCCAGCAGTCGCGACAGGGCTTACTATGGCTACACCTTC	CASSRDRAYYGYTF
TRBV5-1	TRBJ2-1	TRBD1	-	TGCGCCAGCAGAGTGGGGACAGTCTCCTACAATGAGCAGTTCTTC	CASRVGTVSYNEQFF
TRBV2	TRBJ2-7	-	-	TGTGCCAGCAGTGAAATCCGGGCAGCCTACGAGCAGTACTTC	CASSEIRAAYEQYF
TRBV21-1	TRBJ2-7	-	-	TGTGCCAGCAGCGAAAAGGGGGACGGGGGTAGAGCCTACGAGCAGTACTTC	CASSEKGDGGRAYEQYF
TRBV5-4	TRBJ2-7	TRBD1	-	TGTGCCAGCAGCTTTACAGGGGTCAACCTACAGGAGCAGTACTTC	CASSFTGVNLQEQYF
TRBV11-2	TRBJ2-3	TRBD1	-	TGTGCCAGCAGCATACAGGGGAATTCAGATACGCAGTATTTT	CASSIQGNSDTQYF
TRBV4-3	TRBJ2-5	TRBD1	-	TGCGCCAGCAGCCAAGAGGCGCAGGGGGTATGGGAGACCCAGTACTTC	CASSQEAQGVWETQYF
TRBV20-1	TRBJ2-1	-	-	TGCAGTGCTAGAGCGGGCTATGAGCAGTTCTTC	CSARAGYEQFF
TRBV10-3	TRBJ2-3	TRBD2	-	TGTGCCATCAGTGGAACCGGGACTAGCGGCACAGATACGCAGTATTTT	CAISGTGTSGTDTQYF
TRBV28	TRBJ1-3	-	-	TGTGCCAGCAGTTTAAGCGTCAGCTCTGGAAACACCATATATTTT	CASSLSVSSGNTIYF
TRBV11-3	TRBJ2-7	-	-	TGTGCCAGCAGCGGACGCCCCGTGACTAAACAGTACTTC	CASSGRPVTKQYF
TRBV7-9	TRBJ1-2	-	once	TGTGCCAGCAGCCAACCGGGGATGCATGGCTACACCTTC	CASSQPGMHGYTF
TRBV29-1	TRBJ1-2	-	-	TGCAGCGTCTATGGGATGAATGGCTACACCTTC	CSVYGMNGYTF
TRBV7-2	TRBJ2-7	TRBD1	-	TGTGCCAGCAGCCGAACCAAAACCGGGACAGACTCCTACGAGCAGTACTTC	CASSRTKTGTDSYEQYF
TRBV28	TRBJ2-3	-	-	TGTGCCAGCAGTGCCCCGACTAGTAGCACAGATACGCAGTATTTT	CASSAPTSSTDTQYF
TRBV11-2	TRBJ2-2	-	once	TGTGCCAGCAGCTTCCGGGCGCGGGGAACCGGGGAGCTGTTTTTT	CASSFRARGTGELFF
TRBV28	TRBJ2-2	-	-	TGTGCCAGCAGTACCCCTAGGTTTCTGCCCACCGGGGAGCTGTTTTTT	CASSTPRFLPTGELFF
TRBV7-2	TRBJ2-7	-	-	TGTGCCAGCAGCCGCGGACGGGGATTCTACGAGCAGTACTTC	CASSRGRGFYEQYF
TRBV5-4	TRBJ2-7	TRBD1	-	TGTGCCAGCAGCTTAGGGCTGGGACAGGGGTTCCTCGAGCAGTACTTC	CASSLGLGQGFLEQYF